A single sample is the source of the 27 T cell receptor beta chains below, sequenced in a study of control samples from healthy donors and cancer patients. Sequenced by immunoSEQ multiplex PCR; TCRdb stores in-frame clones only, minus some. Here the sample spans 61,000 or so clones, almost 90% being singletons. Sequencing input: PBMCs. The receptor set was obtained from a man aged 60-69 years with colorectal cancer.

The V and J genes are TRBV6-1 and TRBJ1-4; D is ambiguous. Trimming shortened V by 2 bases and J by 4 bases, and 5 bases separated the two germline ends. The CDR3 totals 13 residues. Germline assignment: CDR1 MNHNS and CDR2 SASEGT. CDR3 region: CASSETFNEKLFF. The CDR3 DNA is TGTGCCAGCAGTGAAACCTTTAATGAAAAACTGTTTTTT.

The chain couples TRBV11-2 to TRBJ2-1; TRBD1 agrees at 9 bases. J was trimmed by 16 bases and V by 4 bases; bases with no gene match: 5. CDR1 is SGHAT, CDR2 FQNNGV, per germline. The CDR3 loop spans 11 amino acids. CDR3 in amino acids: CASSSGQGSFF. The CDR3 DNA follows: TGTGCCAGCAGCTCCGGACAGGGGAGTTTCTTC. Based on the CDR3 plus reference TRBV11-2 and TRBJ2-1, the full variable domain is EAGVAQSPRYKIIEKRQSVAFWCNPISGHATLYWYQQILGQGPKLLIQFQNNGVVDDSQLPKDRFSAERLKGVDSTLKIQPAKLEDSAVYLCASSSGQGSFFGPGTRLTVL.

V usage is TRBV5-5 and J usage is TRBJ1-1; D remains ambiguous. Germline assignment: CDR1 SGHKS and CDR2 YYEKEE (reference sequence). The V end was cut by 0 bases, the J end by 1 base, with 13 bases between. The CDR3 length is 16 residues. CDR3 in DNA: TGTGCCAGCAGCTTGGAGTCCTTGTCGTGGAACACTGAAGCTTTCTTT. Amino acid sequence: CASSLESLSWNTEAFF.

The gene calls are TRBV7-8 and TRBJ2-1; possible D gene TRBD1, 5 bases. The CDR3 sequence is 15 residues long. The V end lost 0 bases, the J end lost 6 bases, and 12 bases lay between the germline ends. The germline V gene has CDR1 SGHVS and CDR2 FQNEAQ. DNA of the CDR3: TGTGCCAGCAGCTTAGCGGTGCAGGGTGGCAATGAGCAGTTCTTC. As protein: CASSLAVQGGNEQFF.

V and J are TRBV25-1 and TRBJ2-7, with D perhaps matching TRBD1 (5 bases). Per the germline V gene, CDR1 is MGHDK and CDR2 is SYGVNS. V was shortened by 3 bases and J by 3 bases, with 9 bases between the two germline ends. This CDR3 is 13 amino acids long. CDR3 sequence: CASSELQDYEQYF. The CDR3 DNA reads TGTGCCAGCAGTGAGCTACAGGACTACGAGCAGTACTTC.

V and J are TRBV2 and TRBJ1-1; D is uncertain. Per the germline V gene, CDR1 is SNHLY and CDR2 is FYNNEI. V lost 7 bases to trimming and J lost 1 base, with 10 bases between them. The CDR3 loop spans 13 amino acids. The CDR3 nucleotides are TGTGCCAGCACCTTGGACGGGAACACTGAAGCTTTCTTT. This translates into CASTLDGNTEAFF.

This clone was seen more than once but under ten times. The genes are TRBV7-9 and TRBJ2-3, with TRBD2 matching 8 bases. This CDR3 is 15 amino acids long. The germline V gene encodes CDR1 SEHNR and CDR2 FQNEAQ (reference sequence). V gave up 5 bases and J gave up 2 bases; unmatched junction bases: 6. In nucleotides, the CDR3 is TGTGCCAGCAGCGGTAGCGGGGCAGACACAGATACGCAGTATTTT. Its translation: CASSGSGADTDTQYF.

This clone has only one observation. The rearrangement joins TRBV28 to TRBJ2-3; 7 bases line up with TRBD2. The CDR3 contains 14 residues. Germline CDR1 is MDHEN and CDR2 is SYDVKM. V dropped 3 bases and J dropped 4; count of bases not matched to a gene: 4. The CDR3 reads CASSFGGGADTQYF. The DNA for the CDR3 is TGTGCCAGCAGTTTCGGGGGAGGGGCAGATACGCAGTATTTT.

The J gene is TRBJ2-2, the V gene TRBV7-3, with 10 nucleotides matching TRBD2. CDR3 length: 14 residues. The trim removed 8 bases at V and 3 bases at J, leaving 3 bases unmatched. CDR1 SGHTA and CDR2 FQGTGA come from the germline V gene. CDR3 region: CASGGLADTGELFF. CDR3 nucleotides: TGTGCCAGCGGAGGACTAGCGGACACCGGGGAGCTGTTTTTT.

The rearrangement joins TRBV19 to TRBJ2-3, with 8 bases that match TRBD2. Germline CDR1 is LNHDA and CDR2 is SQIVND (reference sequence). The junction had 4 bases not matched to a gene; V was cut back by 5 bases and J by 3 bases. The CDR3 is made up of 14 amino acids. The CDR3, as DNA: TGTGCCAGTAGTCTCCAGCGGGGGACAGATACGCAGTATTTT. Translated, it gives CASSLQRGTDTQYF.

The J gene is TRBJ1-6, the V gene TRBV11-3; D call uncertain. Germline loops: CDR1 SGHNT, CDR2 YENEEA. V was pared by 5 bases and J by 8 bases, with 10 bases between. The CDR3 length is 13 residues. The CDR3, as DNA: TGTGCCAGCAGCGGCAGTTCTTATTCACCCCTCCACTTT. Its translation: CASSGSSYSPLHF.

The rearrangement joins TRBV7-2 to TRBJ2-5; 14 nucleotides align to TRBD2. V shed 5 bases and J 4 bases; nucleotides not matched to a gene: 6. The germline gives CDR1 SGHTA, CDR2 FQGNSA. This CDR3 region has 16 residues. The CDR3 nucleotides are TGTGCCAGCAGCCGGACTAGCGGGGGGTCGGGAGAGACCCAGTACTTC. This translates into CASSRTSGGSGETQYF.

This clone was detected once. The V call is TRBV7-9, the J call TRBJ1-2, with 11 positions matching TRBD1. Unmatched junction bases numbered 3, after V lost 4 bases and J lost 5 bases. From germline, CDR1 is SEHNR and CDR2 FQNEAQ (reference sequence). CDR3 size: 14 residues. CDR3 in DNA: TGTGCCAGCAGCTGGGACAGGGGGAAATATGGCTACACCTTC. The encoded protein is CASSWDRGKYGYTF.

J is TRBJ1-2 and V is TRBV9; D possibly corresponds to TRBD1 (5 bases). The CDR3 length is 15 residues. Germline V gene data show CDR1 as SGDLS and CDR2 as YYNGEE. Trimming pared 3 bases from V and 6 bases from J, leaving 18 bases between. The CDR3 protein is CASSERGSMGHGYTF. The DNA of the CDR3 is TGTGCCAGCAGCGAGAGGGGCAGCATGGGTCATGGCTACACCTTC.

The chain couples TRBV7-8 to TRBJ2-3, with 7 bases aligning to TRBD2. V lost 1 base to trimming and J lost 4 bases; unmatched junction nucleotides: 8. Germline CDR1 and CDR2: SGHVS and FQNEAQ. The CDR3 runs 16 residues. This CDR3 reads CASSLDWGGRSDTQYF. The CDR3 DNA follows: TGTGCCAGCAGCTTAGACTGGGGGGGAAGATCAGATACGCAGTATTTT. Full variable domain (outside the CDR3, taken from reference TRBV7-8 and TRBJ2-3): GAGVSQSPRYKVAKRGQDVALRCDPISGHVSLFWYQQALGQGPEFLTYFQNEAQLDKSGLPSDRFFAERPEGSVSTLKIQRTQQEDSAVYLCASSLDWGGRSDTQYFGPGTRLTVL.

The chain recombines TRBV2 with TRBJ1-4, with D tentatively TRBD1 (5 bases). Looked up from germline, CDR1 is SNHLY and CDR2 is FYNNEI. Trimming stripped 5 bases from V and 3 bases from J, with 19 bases between. This CDR3 has 17 residues. The DNA of the CDR3 is TGTGCCAGCAGTCCGGGACCGCCCATGGGGGCTAATGAAAAACTGTTTTTT. It specifies CASSPGPPMGANEKLFF.

The CDR3 loop reads CSVLIYGTGINQPQHF. The CDR3 coding sequence is TGCAGCGTGCTGATTTACGGGACAGGGATAAATCAGCCCCAGCATTTT. V gene TRBV29-1 combines with J gene TRBJ1-5; 9 bases align to TRBD1. The junction had 13 bases not matched to a gene; V was cut back by 6 bases and J by 4 bases. Germline V CDR1 and CDR2: SQVTM, ANQGSEA. The CDR3 is made up of 16 amino acids.

This chain links TRBV7-2 with TRBJ2-4; 10 positions match TRBD2. The CDR3 has 16 amino acids. Germline CDR1 and CDR2: SGHTA and FQGNSA. The J segment lost 3 bases and the V segment lost 4 bases, leaving 6 bases of the junction unmatched. CDR3 sequence: CASSYSLAGSKNIQYF. The CDR3 DNA reads as TGTGCCAGCAGCTACTCACTAGCGGGGAGCAAAAACATTCAGTACTTC.

The chain has TRBV6-5 and TRBJ2-1, with D possibly matching TRBD1 (5 bases). The V end was cut by 0 bases, the J end by 4 bases, with 10 bases between. Germline V lookup: CDR1 MNHEY, CDR2 SVGAGI. The CDR3 runs 15 residues. The CDR3 bases are TGTGCCAGCAGTTACTCGGTTCAGGGTTACAATGAGCAGTTCTTC. Protein product: CASSYSVQGYNEQFF.

The chain employs TRBV11-1 and TRBJ2-7; 9 nucleotides align to TRBD2. Trimming cost V 4 bases and J 1 base; bases outside gene matches: 2. The CDR3 consists of 14 residues. Germline CDR1 and CDR2: SGHAT and FQDESV (reference sequence). The CDR3 sequence is CASSYSGGSYEQYF. In nucleotides, the CDR3 is TGTGCCAGCAGCTATAGCGGGGGTTCCTACGAGCAGTACTTC.

The V call is TRBV5-1, the J call TRBJ1-2; TRBD1 matches at 9 bases. The V gene end was trimmed by 4 bases and the J gene end by 8 bases; junction bases not matched to a gene: 12. This CDR3 has 15 amino acids. CDR1 and CDR2 from the germline V gene are SGHRS and YFSETQ. CDR3 DNA sequence: TGCGCCAGCAGCACAAGGGACAGGGTGGATCAGGGCTACACCTTC. Translating gives CASSTRDRVDQGYTF.

The gene calls are TRBV5-1 and TRBJ2-5; TRBD1 matches 8 bases. The V gene end was trimmed by 3 bases and the J gene end by 2 bases; junction bases not matched to a gene: 6. Germline CDR1 and CDR2: SGHRS and YFSETQ. The length of the CDR3 is 15 residues. The CDR3 reads CASSSSRTGQETQYF. The CDR3 DNA follows: TGCGCCAGCAGCTCGTCGCGGACAGGGCAAGAGACCCAGTACTTC.

About this clone: An end of the junction does not agree with germline; a read error may underlie this. The chain joins TRBV11-2 to TRBJ2-2, with D tentatively TRBD1 or TRBD2 (5 bases each). The CDR3 sequence is 13 residues long. The germline V gene has CDR1 SGHAT and CDR2 FQNNGV. CDR3 loop: CASSLVGGLGAVF. CDR3 sequence (DNA): TGTGCCAGCAGCTTAGTTGGGGGTTTGGGAGCTGTTTTT.

Here the CDR3 DNA reads TGTGCCACCAGCAGAGATAGGACTCGTGGAAACACCATATATTTT. Translation: CATSRDRTRGNTIYF. The rearrangement links TRBV15 to TRBJ1-3; D is unclear. CDR1 and CDR2 from the germline V gene are LNHNV and YYDKDF (reference sequence). V lost 0 bases to trimming and J lost 3 bases, with 9 bases between them. This CDR3 is 15 amino acids long. The full variable domain, its missing parts supplied by reference TRBV15 and TRBJ1-3, is DAMVIQNPRYQVTQFGKPVTLSCSQTLNHNVMYWYQQKSSQAPKLLFHYYDKDFNNEADTPDNFQSRRPNTSFCFLDIRSPGLGDTAMYLCATSRDRTRGNTIYFGEGSWLTVV.

V usage is TRBV2 and J usage is TRBJ2-2; 7 bases fit TRBD1. The V gene end was trimmed by 5 bases and the J gene end by 3 bases; junction bases not matched to a gene: 6. The CDR3 spans 15 residues. The germline gives CDR1 SNHLY, CDR2 FYNNEI. The DNA for the CDR3 is TGTGCCAGCAGTCCAAGGGGACAGTACACCGGGGAGCTGTTTTTT. As protein: CASSPRGQYTGELFF.

The chain recombines TRBV7-8 with TRBJ2-3, with 10 bases lining up with TRBD2. Germline V lookup: CDR1 SGHVS, CDR2 FQNEAQ. J lost 2 bases, V lost 2 bases, and 10 bases had no gene match. This CDR3 region has 18 residues. CDR3 nucleotides: TGTGCCAGCAGCTTAAAGTCGGCTAGCGGGGGTCACACAGATACGCAGTATTTT. Its translation is CASSLKSASGGHTDTQYF.

CDR3 sequence (DNA): TGCGCCAGCAGCTTGCCCCAGGGAACCACTAATGAAAAACTGTTTTTT. It encodes CASSLPQGTTNEKLFF. The chain recombines TRBV5-1 with TRBJ1-4; perhaps TRBD1 as D (5 bases). CDR1 SGHRS and CDR2 YFSETQ come from the germline V gene. This CDR3 has 16 amino acids. Deletions cut 1 base from V and 2 bases from J, with 12 bases between.